One sample yielded the 7 T cell receptor beta chains listed below, sequenced in a study of CD8+ T cells in alopecia areata. Sequencing relied on a cDNA template that was reverse transcribed from extracted RNA. The table came from immunoSEQ multiplex PCR; TCRdb's copy has only in-frame clones and leaves some out. In the table there are roughly 200,000 clones, under 60% of which are singletons. Documented treatment: oral pan-JAK inhibitor, 5-10 mg twice daily. The specimen comprised CD8+ T cells sorted from blood, sampled at week 24, from a patient treated with tofacitinib. The receptors were gathered from a human donor with alopecia areata.

The V call is TRBV25-1, the J call TRBJ2-2; D is possibly TRBD1 or TRBD2 (5 bases each). The CDR3 extends over 14 amino acids. Trimming took 5 bases from V and 1 from J, leaving 8 bases between them. Looked up from germline, CDR1 is MGHDK and CDR2 is SYGVNS. Written as DNA, the CDR3 is TGTGCCAGCAGTCTGGGGGAGAACACCGGGGAGCTGTTTTTT. Its translation: CASSLGENTGELFF. The full variable domain, rest sourced from reference TRBV25-1 and TRBJ2-2, is EADIYQTPRYLVIGTGKKITLECSQTMGHDKMYWYQQDPGMELHLIHYSYGVNSTEKGDLSSESTVSRIRTEHFPLTLESARPSHTSQYLCASSLGENTGELFFGEGSRLTVL.

In this sample, this clone turned up a few times. V is TRBV29-1 and J is TRBJ1-1; D remains ambiguous. The CDR3 contains 12 residues. In germline, CDR1 is SQVTM, CDR2 ANQGSEA. V lost 6 bases to trimming and J lost 0 bases, with 8 bases between them. CDR3 DNA: TGCAGCGTGGGCCGGCTGAACACTGAAGCTTTCTTT. Protein sequence: CSVGRLNTEAFF.

This clone was counted only a few times. This chain connects TRBV29-1 to TRBJ1-4; D remains unclear. V was pared by 3 bases and J by 1 base, with 18 bases between. Per germline, CDR1 SQVTM and CDR2 ANQGSEA. The CDR3 spans 17 residues. The CDR3 DNA is TGCAGCGTTGATACTCTAGGGAGAATTGGAACTAATGAAAAACTGTTTTTT. The encoded protein is CSVDTLGRIGTNEKLFF.

This clone came up once. This chain connects TRBV6-5 to TRBJ2-7; D is perhaps TRBD2 (5 bases). The CDR3 loop spans 13 amino acids. The V and J ends lost 0 bases and 6 bases respectively, with 9 bases between them. CDR1 MNHEY and CDR2 SVGAGI come from the germline V gene. CDR3 DNA sequence: TGTGCCAGCAGTTACTCGGGTCGGGGCGAGCAGTACTTC. As protein: CASSYSGRGEQYF.

The genes are TRBV6-5 and TRBJ1-1; D remains ambiguous. Germline V gives CDR1 MNHEY, CDR2 SVGAGI. V lost 3 bases, J lost 0 bases, and 8 bases lay in between. CDR3 length: 14 residues. The CDR3 sequence: CASSYTRMNTEAFF. Written as DNA, the CDR3 is TGTGCCAGCAGTTATACGAGAATGAACACTGAAGCTTTCTTT.

CDR3 coding DNA: TGTGCCAGCAGGCCGGGACAGGGGGGCAATCAGCCCCAGCATTTT. Translation gives CASRPGQGGNQPQHF. V usage is TRBV2 and J usage is TRBJ1-5, with 11 bases fitting TRBD1. This CDR3 contains 15 residues. Per germline, CDR1 SNHLY and CDR2 FYNNEI. V trimming: 6 bases; J trimming: 2 bases; junction bases outside the gene matches: 3.

The gene calls are TRBV4-1 and TRBJ2-7; the match to TRBD2 covers 10 bases. The ends lost 4 bases at V and 6 bases at J; junction bases unmatched: 9. The CDR3 has 15 residues. CDR1 is MGHRA, CDR2 YSYEKL, per germline. In DNA, the CDR3 is TGCGCCAGCAGCCGGGCCCTCACTAGCGGGGCCGAGCAGTACTTC. It translates to CASSRALTSGAEQYF.